The entry below gives a single T cell receptor beta chain sequence along with its context. The germline CDR1 and CDR2 sequences are SGHAT and FQNNGV. V lost 5 bases to trimming and J lost 1 base; unmatched junction nucleotides: 7. The CDR3 spans 15 residues. This sample stems from a study of shared clonotypes between healthy human individuals. Study at large: Each donor's CD8 memory used one plate, CD8 naive two, each CD4 subset three.

Libraries were prepared by immunoSEQ multiplex PCR; TCRdb keeps only in-frame clonotypes and omits some of them. There are approximately 1.5 million clones in the sample; 98% to 99% occur only once, and 0.36% lies in the top ten. The TCR originated in a man aged 30 to 39 in good health. The chain has TRBV11-2 and TRBJ2-5; TRBD2 matches 7 bases. The sequencing input was naive CD4+ T cells sorted from blood. Subset defined: CD45RA+ positively selected. CDR3 sequence reads: CASSPPTSRQETQYF. CDR3 coding DNA: TGTGCCAGCAGCCCACCGACTAGCCGCCAAGAGACCCAGTACTTC.